The TCR beta chain under discussion was sequenced for a study of blood T cells in healthy people across ages. This clonotype came up a few times. Antigen unknown. Broader study findings: A strong correlation was seen between TCR beta diversity and naive T cell percentage. TCR beta diversity per million T cells fell roughly linearly with age.

Using a J-beta primer mix together with a sample-barcoded 5' primer, a second PCR was run for about 6 to 11 cycles. Each cDNA molecule received a tag from a template-switch adaptor that had 12 random nucleotides. MiXCR, applied by TCRdb to the 5' RACE reads, yields one record per CDR3 protein. The sample lists 1.5 million or so distinct CDR3 sequences, 40% to 50% occurring once. This TCR came from a woman younger than 30 in good health. The sample consisted of blood.

The CDR3 reads CASSGLAGVLDEQFF. CDR3 nucleotides: TGTGCCAGCAGTGGACTAGCGGGGGTGCTGGATGAGCAGTTCTTC. The genes are TRBV6-5 and TRBJ2-1; 13 bases fit TRBD2. CDR3 size: 15 residues. Trimming at V came to 5 bases and at J to 8 bases, leaving 6 bases not matched to a gene. The germline V gene has CDR1 MNHEY and CDR2 SVGAGI.